The 30 T cell receptor beta chains in this list originate from one sample, sequenced in a study of blood T cell repertoires in COVID-19. This table comes from immunoSEQ multiplex PCR, and its TCRdb copy is limited to in-frame clones, with some not included. The sample lists 250,000 to 300,000 clones, 75% to 95% occurring once. Sequenced input: PBMCs or T cells enriched from blood (not recorded which). These receptors were taken from a woman younger than 45 who had recovered from COVID-19.

The V gene is TRBV28, the J gene TRBJ1-6, with 9 bases fitting TRBD1. This CDR3 contains 14 residues. Germline loops: CDR1 MDHEN, CDR2 SYDVKM. V was pared by 4 bases and J by 9 bases, with 4 bases of the junction left unmatched. For the CDR3, the DNA is TGTGCCAGCAGTTCCGGGACAGGGACTTCACCCCTCCACTTT. It codes for CASSSGTGTSPLHF. The whole variable domain, filled in from reference TRBV28 and TRBJ1-6, reads DVKVTQSSRYLVKRTGEKVFLECVQDMDHENMFWYRQDPGLGLRLIYFSYDVKMKEKGDIPEGYSVSREKKERFSLILESASTNQTSMYLCASSSGTGTSPLHFGNGTRLTVT.

The V call is TRBV12-3 or TRBV12-4, the J call TRBJ1-2, with D maybe TRBD1 (5 bases). V shed 5 bases and J shed 5 bases, with 9 bases lying between them. CDR3 length: 12 residues. The CDR3 sequence is CASSMTDYGYTF. The CDR3 nucleotides read TGTGCCAGCAGTATGACAGATTATGGCTACACCTTC.

CDR3 nucleotide sequence: TGTGCCAGCAGTTTATTGGCGGGAGTGGCCTACGAGCAGTACTTC. Encoded protein: CASSLLAGVAYEQYF. The rearrangement uses TRBV28 and TRBJ2-7, with 7 bases aligning to TRBD2. After removal of 1 base from V and 2 bases from J, the junction contained 5 bases not matched to a gene. The CDR3 consists of 15 residues. Germline loops: CDR1 MDHEN, CDR2 SYDVKM.

V is TRBV10-3 and J is TRBJ1-2, with TRBD1 matching over 9 bases. Germline assignment: CDR1 ENHRY and CDR2 SYGVKD. There are 12 residues in the CDR3. V was clipped by 8 bases and J by 6 bases; unmatched bases: 4. The DNA of the CDR3 is TGTGCCATCGGTAGACAGGGGGATGGCTACACCTTC. This translates into CAIGRQGDGYTF.

This clone showed up just once. The rearrangement links TRBV7-9 to TRBJ1-4, with 7 nucleotides matching TRBD1. V lost 5 bases, J lost 5 bases, and 11 bases stayed unmatched. The CDR3 runs to 16 residues. The germline V gene encodes CDR1 SEHNR and CDR2 FQNEAQ (reference sequence). CDR3 sequence: CASSTWMGQYNEKLFF. The CDR3 bases are TGTGCCAGCAGCACATGGATGGGACAGTACAATGAAAAACTGTTTTTT.

The chain is built from TRBV9 and TRBJ2-4; TRBD2 aligns across 8 bases. The CDR3 is 17 residues long. Germline CDR1 SGDLS, CDR2 YYNGEE. Germline trimming cut 2 bases from V and 3 bases from J; bases unmatched to any gene: 10. The DNA of the CDR3 is TGTGCCAGCAGCGTTGACGGGAGGGAAGGTAGCAAAAACATTCAGTACTTC. Translation: CASSVDGREGSKNIQYF.

The V gene is TRBV19, the J gene TRBJ1-2; TRBD1 matches at 7 bases. J lost 0 bases, V lost 7 bases, and 14 bases had no gene match. Germline V gene data show CDR1 as LNHDA and CDR2 as SQIVND (reference sequence). The CDR3 totals 17 residues. CDR3 residues: CASTGLGTVASNYGYTF. The CDR3 DNA sequence: TGTGCCAGTACTGGATTAGGGACAGTCGCTTCTAACTATGGCTACACCTTC.

This clone came up once. J is TRBJ2-3 and V is TRBV9; a possible D gene is TRBD1 (5 bases). Trimming took off 3 bases at V and 0 bases at J, with 11 bases between the two ends. CDR3 length equals 15 residues. Germline CDR1 reads SGDLS; CDR2 reads YYNGEE. The CDR3 loop is CASSAMGQSTDTQYF. CDR3 DNA: TGTGCCAGCAGCGCAATGGGGCAGAGCACAGATACGCAGTATTTT.

This chain joins TRBV7-9 and TRBJ2-5; D is perhaps TRBD1 (6 bases). Germline V gives CDR1 SEHNR, CDR2 FQNEAQ (reference sequence). V lost 8 bases and J 5 bases, leaving 18 bases between the germline ends. This CDR3 is built from 14 residues. CDR3 in DNA: TGTGCCAGCCGTCCCTCGGGACAACTTGAGACCCAGTACTTC. It codes for CASRPSGQLETQYF.

The chain joins TRBV7-2 to TRBJ2-3, with D possibly being TRBD1 (5 bases). The CDR3 loop spans 16 amino acids. Trimming pared 2 bases from V and 1 base from J, leaving 13 bases between. Germline CDR1 reads SGHTA; CDR2 reads FQGNSA. The CDR3 here is CASSLLGRVGTDTQYF. CDR3 nucleotides: TGTGCCAGCAGCTTATTGGGCAGGGTAGGCACAGATACGCAGTATTTT.

This chain joins TRBV6-2 or TRBV6-3 and TRBJ2-7; 10 nucleotides align to TRBD2. The V gene end was trimmed by 0 bases and the J gene end by 3 bases; junction bases not matched to a gene: 11. CDR1 is MNHEY and CDR2 is SVGEGT in the germline V gene. The CDR3 has 18 amino acids. The CDR3 protein is CASSYSSRGLAVLYEQYF. CDR3 DNA sequence: TGTGCCAGCAGTTACTCTTCTCGTGGACTAGCGGTTCTCTACGAGCAGTACTTC.

This chain connects TRBV28 to TRBJ1-2; D remains unclear. Trimming shortened V by 5 bases and J by 8 bases, and 12 bases separated the two germline ends. The CDR3 covers 12 residues. Germline V gives CDR1 MDHEN, CDR2 SYDVKM. The CDR3 loop reads CASSRDDSGYTF. In DNA, the CDR3 is TGTGCCAGCAGTCGGGATGATAGCGGCTACACCTTC.

The V and J genes are TRBV18 and TRBJ1-4, with D tentatively TRBD1 (5 bases). The germline gives CDR1 KGHSH, CDR2 LQKENI. The CDR3 consists of 15 residues. V lost 1 base and J 3 bases, leaving 9 bases between the germline ends. The CDR3: CASSPRGDANEKLFF. CDR3 nucleotide sequence: TGTGCCAGCTCACCACGGGGGGACGCTAATGAAAAACTGTTTTTT.

The CDR3 DNA sequence: TGTGCCAGCAGCGTGCTGGGGGCGGGAGGATCCACAGATACGCAGTATTTT. Its translation: CASSVLGAGGSTDTQYF. The chain has TRBV5-4 and TRBJ2-3; 8 bases align to TRBD2. The V segment lost 4 bases and the J segment 2 bases; nucleotides outside the gene matches: 12. Germline assignment: CDR1 SGHNT and CDR2 YYREEE (reference sequence). The CDR3 length is 17 residues.

The chain is built from TRBV19 and TRBJ1-2, with D tentatively TRBD1 (5 bases). The CDR3 spans 12 residues. V gave up 5 bases and J gave up 7 bases, with 11 bases separating them. Per the germline V gene, CDR1 is LNHDA and CDR2 is SQIVND (reference sequence). The DNA of the CDR3 is TGTGCCAGTAGTCCCCGGGGGGGTGGCTACACCTTC. Amino acids: CASSPRGGGYTF. Using reference TRBV19 and TRBJ1-2 for the parts outside the CDR3, the full variable domain is DGGITQSPKYLFRKEGQNVTLSCEQNLNHDAMYWYRQDPGQGLRLIYYSQIVNDFQKGDIAEGYSVSREKKESFPLTVTSAQKNPTAFYLCASSPRGGGYTFGSGTRLTVV.

This rearrangement joins TRBV20-1 to TRBJ2-1; possible D gene TRBD2, 6 bases. The CDR3 is 16 amino acids. Trimming pared 3 bases from V and 7 bases from J, leaving 22 bases between. Germline CDR1 and CDR2: DFQATT and SNEGSKA (reference sequence). The CDR3 spells CSASGRGGNRENEQFF. CDR3 nucleotides: TGCAGTGCTAGTGGTAGAGGCGGGAATAGGGAAAATGAGCAGTTCTTC.

The chain uses TRBV5-1 and TRBJ2-7, with 12 bases matching TRBD1. Per germline, CDR1 SGHRS and CDR2 YFSETQ. The V segment lost 0 bases and the J segment 5 bases; nucleotides outside the gene matches: 6. The length of the CDR3 is 16 residues. The CDR3 bases are TGCGCCAGCAGCTTGGCCCCGGGGACAGGGGGCGACGAGCAGTACTTC. Translated: CASSLAPGTGGDEQYF.

The chain combines TRBV24-1 with TRBJ2-3; D uncertain. The V end lost 9 bases, the J end lost 6 bases, and 12 bases lay between the germline ends. The CDR3 covers 12 residues. The germline V gene encodes CDR1 KGHDR and CDR2 SFDVKD. The CDR3 protein is CATQAISDTQYF. CDR3 DNA sequence: TGTGCCACCCAGGCCATTTCGGATACGCAGTATTTT.

The chain is built from TRBV6-2 or TRBV6-3 and TRBJ2-1, with TRBD2 identical over 8 bases. Losses at the gene ends were 5 bases for V and 9 bases for J; bases not matched to a gene: 9. The germline CDR1 and CDR2 sequences are MNHEY and SVGEGT. The CDR3 is 14 amino acids. The CDR3: CASSTLPGLAEQFF. The CDR3 region has the DNA TGTGCCAGCAGTACACTCCCCGGACTAGCTGAGCAGTTCTTC.

In DNA form, the CDR3 reads TGCGCCAGCAGAAGAGACAGGGCAAGGTCCCAGTACTTC. It yields the protein CASRRDRARSQYF. The V and J genes are TRBV10-2 and TRBJ2-5; the match to TRBD1 covers 7 bases. The CDR3 has 13 amino acids. V lost 6 bases to trimming and J lost 9 bases; unmatched junction nucleotides: 10. The germline gives CDR1 WSHSY, CDR2 SAAADI.

The J gene is TRBJ2-7, the V gene TRBV10-2, with 7 positions matching TRBD2. V trimming: 3 bases; J trimming: 0 bases; junction bases outside the gene matches: 8. The germline CDR1 and CDR2 sequences are WSHSY and SAAADI. CDR3 size: 16 residues. The CDR3 nucleotides read TGCGCCAGCAGTGAATCAGAGGGAGGGAGCTCCTACGAGCAGTACTTC. This codes for CASSESEGGSSYEQYF.

This clone appeared once. V usage is TRBV9 and J usage is TRBJ1-2, with D possibly matching TRBD1 (6 bases). Germline CDR1 is SGDLS and CDR2 is YYNGEE. V lost 4 bases, J lost 4 bases, and 14 bases lay in between. The CDR3 has 14 residues. CDR3 amino acids: CASSPDRFIYGYTF. CDR3 in DNA: TGTGCCAGCAGCCCCGACAGGTTCATCTATGGCTACACCTTC.

The V gene is TRBV19, the J gene TRBJ1-5; a weak D match, TRBD1 (6 bases). Germline CDR1 LNHDA, CDR2 SQIVND (reference sequence). This CDR3 has 15 residues. The germline V and J ends were trimmed by 11 bases and 0 bases, with 17 bases remaining between them. For the CDR3, the DNA is TGTGCCTCCGGTTCGGGGACATATAGCAATCAGCCCCAGCATTTT. It encodes CASGSGTYSNQPQHF.

V usage is TRBV5-1 and J usage is TRBJ1-2, with 8 positions matching TRBD1. V trimming: 2 bases; J trimming: 5 bases; junction bases outside the gene matches: 8. From germline, CDR1 is SGHRS and CDR2 YFSETQ. The CDR3 covers 15 residues. The CDR3 DNA sequence: TGCGCCAGCAGCTTTGGATCGGGACAGGTGTATGGCTACACCTTC. Its translation: CASSFGSGQVYGYTF.

The gene calls are TRBV5-5 and TRBJ1-1; 12 bases align to TRBD1. In germline, CDR1 is SGHKS, CDR2 YYEKEE (reference sequence). The CDR3 covers 17 residues. The V gene end was trimmed by 4 bases and the J gene end by 0 bases; junction bases not matched to a gene: 7. CDR3 amino acids: CASSKPGQGALNTEAFF. CDR3 nucleotides: TGTGCCAGCAGCAAACCGGGACAGGGGGCCTTGAACACTGAAGCTTTCTTT.

This chain uses TRBV7-6 with TRBJ2-3; 9 bases line up with TRBD1. The germline V gene has CDR1 SGHVS and CDR2 FNYEAQ. The CDR3 consists of 19 residues. V dropped 5 bases and J dropped 1; count of bases not matched to a gene: 16. CDR3 DNA sequence: TGTGCCAGCAGCCCACCCCGCACCGTACAGGGGGCTGGCACAGATACGCAGTATTTT. Its translation: CASSPPRTVQGAGTDTQYF.

This chain uses TRBV4-2 with TRBJ2-7, with 9 bases matching TRBD1. The CDR3 sequence is 16 residues long. J lost 0 bases, V lost 1 base, and 4 bases had no gene match. Germline values: CDR1 LGHNA, CDR2 YNFKEQ. The CDR3: CASSQATGGSSYEQYF. The CDR3 DNA reads TGTGCCAGCAGCCAAGCGACAGGGGGTAGCTCCTACGAGCAGTACTTC.

V and J are TRBV6-4 and TRBJ2-3; 9 bases are a match to TRBD1. V lost 5 bases, J lost 1 base, and 7 bases stayed unmatched. CDR3 length: 16 amino acids. Per the germline V gene, CDR1 is MRHNA and CDR2 is SNTAGT. The CDR3 is CASSLQQGACTDTQYF. CDR3 coding DNA: TGTGCCAGCAGTTTACAACAGGGGGCCTGCACAGATACGCAGTATTTT.

The chain couples TRBV19 to TRBJ1-5; D uncertain. The V and J ends lost 6 bases and 3 bases respectively, with 18 bases between them. The CDR3 is 16 amino acids. Germline V gene data show CDR1 as LNHDA and CDR2 as SQIVND (reference sequence). In nucleotides, the CDR3 is TGTGCCAGTAGCTATGCCGGAGCGGGTTCCAATCAGCCCCAGCATTTT. This gives the protein CASSYAGAGSNQPQHF.

The rearrangement uses TRBV3-1 (or the pseudogene TRBV3-2) and TRBJ2-1; TRBD2 might be the D (6 bases). From germline, CDR1 is LGHDT and CDR2 YNNKEL (reference sequence). Deletions cut 3 bases from V and 3 bases from J, with 12 bases between. This CDR3 comprises 15 residues. The CDR3 coding sequence is TGTGCCAGCAGCCATTGGACTAAATTCTACAATGAGCAGTTCTTC. Translation: CASSHWTKFYNEQFF.